In this sample, the clone carrying this T cell receptor (beta chain) turned up a few times. TCRdb reprocessed the 5' RACE reads via MiXCR and lists one record per CDR3 protein. The sample comprises about 390,000 distinct CDR3 sequences, around 21% of which are singletons, and about an eighth rests with the top ten. This sample is part of a study of T-cell memory formation after mild COVID-19. V lost 6 bases to trimming and J lost 4 bases; unmatched junction nucleotides: 10. Germline V gene sequence: CDR1 ENHRY, CDR2 SYGVKD. CDR3 length: 17 amino acids. The chain joins TRBV10-3 to TRBJ2-7; 15 nucleotides agree with TRBD2. The sample was PBMCs or a T cell subset sorted from them (not recorded which). This clonotype originated in an adult woman who had mild COVID-19 (a few samples of this study predate the infection). Cell type and time point are not known. CDR3 residues: CAIRGTSGRNGIYEQYF. The CDR3 DNA reads TGTGCCATCAGAGGGACTAGCGGGAGGAACGGGATATACGAGCAGTACTTC.